This T cell receptor beta chain appears in the sequencing data of a study of blood T cell repertoires in COVID-19. Across the study: The United States, Italy and Spain provided the acute and convalescent COVID-19 samples.

In the source study's methods: Counts of nucleated cells, estimated from reference gene primer amplification, were obtained. Repertoires were generated with immunoSEQ multiplex PCR, while TCRdb's copy carries only in-frame clones and drops some. V, J and clone size are taken as reported in that table, and D and trimming were inferred from the DNA itself. This table has some 120,000 clones, about 82% appearing once. The CDR3 contains 15 residues. Germline V gene data show CDR1 as MGHRA and CDR2 as YSYEKL. Trimming left V 2 bases short and J 8 bases short, with 15 bases between. V is TRBV4-1 and J is TRBJ1-4, with TRBD1 as a possible D gene (6 bases). This receptor was identified in a human donor in a cohort sampled during active COVID-19. Sequenced material: peripheral blood. The CDR3 reads CASSQPHREEEKLFF. The CDR3 nucleotides are TGCGCCAGCAGCCAACCTCACAGGGAAGAAGAAAAACTGTTTTTT.